Listed here is a single T cell receptor beta chain. The data originate from a study of technical replicates of blood from a few donors. V lost 6 bases and J lost 4; bases outside the gene matches: 4. The CDR3 runs 13 residues. The germline CDR1 and CDR2 sequences are ENHRY and SYGVKD. Repertoires were generated with immunoSEQ multiplex PCR, while TCRdb's copy carries only in-frame clones and drops some. The top ten clones hold approximately 0.18% of a sample with approximately 76,000 clones, roughly 97% of them seen once. The V and J genes are TRBV10-3 and TRBJ1-2; 8 bases fit TRBD1. Sequencing input: T cells isolated from PBMCs. The TCR comes from a human donor in good health. The CDR3 spells CAISAGGVYGYTF. CDR3 DNA sequence: TGTGCCATCAGCGCAGGGGGCGTCTATGGCTACACCTTC.